The 7 T cell receptor beta chains below come from one sample, sequenced in a study of immune evolution from preneoplasia to lung adenocarcinoma (dated by TCRdb to the early 2020s). Library prep was done by the immunoSEQ multiplex PCR assay. What TCRdb holds here is the immuneACCESS table cut down to in-frame rearrangements. Part of the clones is not present; checked against another copy, under half of the missing clones reflect an unresolved V gene, and the others are unexplained. The sample data list under 45,000 clones, and roughly four fifths of these were observed just once. The top ten clones comprise approximately 4.8% of the sample. Sample: FFPE invasive lung adenocarcinoma tissue. The cell subset or site label for this specimen denotes: frankly invasive lung adenocarcinoma (ADC). The receptors derive from a person in their sixties with lung adenocarcinoma.

The V gene is TRBV18, the J gene TRBJ1-1; D remains unclear. V was shortened by 0 bases and J by 0 bases, with 11 bases between the two germline ends. This CDR3 region has 16 residues. In germline, CDR1 is KGHSH, CDR2 LQKENI. The CDR3 sequence: CASSPPGRLMNTEAFF. The CDR3 nucleotides are TGTGCCAGCTCACCACCCGGCAGGCTAATGAACACTGAAGCTTTCTTT.

This chain connects TRBV7-9 to TRBJ2-3; a possible D gene is TRBD2 (6 bases). V was shortened by 5 bases and J by 1 base, with 13 bases between the two germline ends. Germline V lookup: CDR1 SEHNR, CDR2 FQNEAQ (reference sequence). The CDR3 runs to 15 residues. In DNA, the CDR3 is TGTGCCAGCAGCCCAGCGGTAGCGGGCACAGATACGCAGTATTTT. Its protein product is CASSPAVAGTDTQYF.

The J gene is TRBJ1-2, the V gene TRBV6-1, with 8 nucleotides matching TRBD1. Germline V lookup: CDR1 MNHNS, CDR2 SASEGT. This CDR3 has 15 amino acids. The V segment lost 6 bases and the J segment 0 bases; nucleotides outside the gene matches: 6. The CDR3 DNA follows: TGTGCCAGCAGAGTCGGGACAGGCGCTAACTATGGCTACACCTTC. This encodes CASRVGTGANYGYTF.

This clone was seen only a few times. The CDR3 here is CASSDRPGQNTGELFF. In nucleotides, the CDR3 is TGTGCCAGCAGTGACAGACCGGGACAGAACACCGGGGAGCTGTTTTTT. The gene calls are TRBV6-4 and TRBJ2-2; D is possibly TRBD1 (6 bases). Germline V gene data show CDR1 as MRHNA and CDR2 as SNTAGT. V dropped 2 bases and J dropped 1 base, with 11 bases sitting between them. This CDR3 spans 16 amino acids.

This clone was seen only once. The chain links TRBV29-1 to TRBJ1-1, with D unclear. Germline V CDR1 and CDR2: SQVTM, ANQGSEA. The CDR3 extends over 13 amino acids. Trimming pared 7 bases from V and 4 bases from J, leaving 16 bases between. The CDR3 region has the DNA TGCAGCGGAGGCCGGGGTGAGCGCACTGAAGCTTTCTTT. Residues: CSGGRGERTEAFF. Combining the CDR3 with reference TRBV29-1 and TRBJ1-1 gives the whole variable domain SAVISQKPSRDICQRGTSLTIQCQVDSQVTMMFWYRQQPGQSLTLIATANQGSEATYESGFVIDKFPISRPNLTFSTLTVSNMSPEDSSIYLCSGGRGERTEAFFGQGTRLTVV.

This clone was detected once. As DNA, the CDR3 is TGTGCCAGCTCAGGCTCGAGAGTCCAGGGAGATAATGAAAAACTGTTTTTT. Translation gives CASSGSRVQGDNEKLFF. This sequence joins TRBV18 and TRBJ1-4, with D perhaps matching TRBD1 (5 bases). Germline V gene sequence: CDR1 KGHSH, CDR2 LQKENI. CDR3 length equals 17 residues. V was clipped by 5 bases and J by 4 bases, with 20 bases between them.

This chain connects TRBV29-1 to TRBJ2-1, with 8 positions matching TRBD2. Germline CDR1 is SQVTM and CDR2 is ANQGSEA. CDR3 length: 15 residues. J was trimmed by 6 bases and V by 7 bases; bases with no gene match: 14. The CDR3 DNA reads as TGCAGCGCCAGAGCTCGGGGGGGCGGCAGCAATGAGCAGTTCTTC. This sequence encodes CSARARGGGSNEQFF.